This T cell receptor beta chain is from a study of blood T cell repertoires in COVID-19 (dated by TCRdb to between 2020 and 2021). Notes on the research overall: Collaborator samples came from the United States, Italy and Spain and covered acute and convalescent phases of COVID-19. The prospective study material was composed of cDNA or gDNA derived from T cells, B-cell-depleted T cells, or PBMCs. Subjects who had been exposed to COVID-19, were actively infected with it, or had recovered from it provided the deeply sampled blood TCRbeta repertoires that made up the dataset. The repertoires were released in a freely available public database meant as a resource for research on the immune response to SARS-CoV-2. The samples were drawn from the first 160 participants of the ongoing ImmuneRACE study and from 1,254 subjects provided by 6 global collaborators. Sample metadata almost always included a de-identified subject ID, COVID-19 status, age in years and sex. HLA class I and class II types, where available, came from metadata supplied by the sample provider rather than from assay-based typing. Broader findings and caveats from the paper: The quantity of clinical and demographic metadata differed by source and by participant and was supplied without curation.

The collaborating institutions used their own protocols to collect whole blood in K2EDTA tubes. For TCRbeta analysis, collaborator samples were shipped as frozen whole blood, as isolated PBMCs, or as DNA extracted from either sample type. TCRbeta CDR3 regions were amplified from genomic DNA by means of the immunoSEQ Assay, a bias-controlled multiplex PCR. Per the source publication's procedure: The number of nucleated cells in each sample was estimated by amplification of reference gene primers within the assay. To quantify the absolute abundance of each unique TCRbeta CDR3 rearrangement, sequence reads were collapsed and filtered. For each sample, productive Simpson clonality was calculated as the square root of Simpson's diversity index over productive rearrangements. In TCRdb, the immuneACCESS table is reduced to in-frame sequences with V and J assigned. These tables do not hold every clone; where another copy was compared, an unresolved V gene accounts for under half, and the others remain unexplained. V and J calls and clone size are as listed in that table; D and trimming were resolved from the DNA. The sample table contains a few hundred thousand clones; only one count was recorded for around nine tenths of them. The ten largest clonotypes hold over 6% of the sample.

The germline V gene gives CDR1 as SGHTA and CDR2 as FQGNSA. The germline V and J ends show losses of 3 bases and 4 bases respectively, and no gene match explains 3 bases of the junction. The CDR3 covers 14 residues, taking in both the cysteine and the phenylalanine. Only CDR3 DNA remains: 42 bases, in frame from the first base. Worth noting for this clone: Its antigen specificity is not known. No base quality information exists; no much larger clone differs at one position.

Here the chain combines TRBV7-2 and TRBJ2-7; 10 of the junction bases match TRBD2. Sequencing was carried out using peripheral blood. This receptor was taken from a woman in her seventies with active or convalescent COVID-19. CDR3 reads: CASSFLAGAYEQYF. The DNA is as follows: TGTGCCAGCAGCTTCCTAGCGGGGGCATACGAGCAGTACTTC.